This is a list of T cell receptor beta chains from one sample in a study of vaccination effects on CD4 cells after COVID-19. Using immunoSEQ multiplex PCR, the repertoire was profiled, and TCRdb retains in-frame clones only, with some absent. Counted here are about 44,000 clones, less than 85% occurring once; the ten biggest clones make up around 3.5%. These receptors have no identified antigens. The sample was CD4+ T cells from PBMCs cultured without peptide, taken after COVID-19 vaccination. The receptors derive from a human donor who had a prior SARS-CoV-2 infection. Each CDR3 is given with its conserved first and last residue. D genes are given only for firm matches. Clone sizes are given selectively: once, few, many, or a class where the clone is expanded.

D	J	size	V	CDR3	DNA
.	TRBJ1-2	.	TRBV5-5	CASSLLARENYGYTF	TGTGCCAGCAGCTTGTTGGCGAGGGAGAACTATGGCTACACCTTC
TRBD1	TRBJ1-2	.	TRBV5-6	CASSQTGGRYGYTF	TGTGCCAGCAGCCAGACAGGGGGCCGCTATGGCTACACCTTC
TRBD1	TRBJ1-2	few	TRBV7-9	CASSLDRVGGYTF	TGTGCCAGCAGCCTTGACAGGGTCGGAGGCTACACCTTC
.	TRBJ2-7	.	TRBV7-8	CASSLQLAYEQYF	TGTGCCAGCAGCTTACAGCTAGCCTACGAGCAGTACTTC
TRBD2	TRBJ2-5	.	TRBV7-8	CASSPSLAGGAETQYF	TGTGCCAGCAGCCCCTCGCTTGCGGGAGGGGCGGAGACCCAGTACTTC
TRBD2	TRBJ2-1	.	TRBV5-1	CASSKSRGGDNEQFF	TGCGCCAGCAGCAAGAGTCGGGGGGGAGACAATGAGCAGTTCTTC
.	TRBJ2-1	.	TRBV3-1/TRBV3-2	CASSHETRLFNEQFF	TGTGCCAGCAGCCACGAGACTAGGTTGTTCAATGAGCAGTTCTTC
.	TRBJ1-5	.	TRBV3-1/TRBV3-2	CASSQDPGNQPQHF	TGTGCCAGCAGCCAAGACCCGGGGAATCAGCCCCAGCATTTT
TRBD1	TRBJ2-1	few	TRBV5-1	CASSSGQGTNEQFF	TGCGCCAGCAGCTCGGGACAGGGTACCAATGAGCAGTTCTTC
.	TRBJ1-4	.	TRBV5-1	CASSYGQPNEKLFF	TGCGCCAGCAGCTATGGACAGCCTAATGAAAAACTGTTTTTT